This entry lists 20 T cell receptor beta chains sequenced from one sample in a study of CD8 T cells in Susac syndrome. Random hexamers were used to reverse transcribe the RNA input (about 0.45 to 1 ug). TCRdb called the immunoSEQ multiplex PCR reads again in MiXCR, with one record for every CDR3 protein. The repertoire holds some 240,000 distinct CDR3 sequences, with less than 96% as singletons. Material for sequencing was CD4+ T cells from PBMCs. These receptors originate from a human donor with Susac syndrome.

The chain has TRBV9 and TRBJ2-1; D call uncertain. The length of the CDR3 is 13 residues. The V gene's germline CDR1 is SGDLS and CDR2 YYNGEE. V gave up 0 bases and J gave up 6 bases, with 7 bases separating them. The CDR3 coding sequence is TGTGCCAGCAGCGTAGACCCTCCCAATGAGCAGTTCTTC. This encodes CASSVDPPNEQFF.

The chain recombines TRBV3-1 with TRBJ1-5; D not resolved. Germline values: CDR1 LGHDT, CDR2 YNNKEL (reference sequence). Trimming shortened V by 3 bases and J by 6 bases, and 18 bases separated the two germline ends. CDR3 length equals 16 residues. DNA for the CDR3: TGTGCCAGCAGCCACTGGGGTGGTGTCTTGGGTCAGCCCCAGCATTTT. Protein sequence: CASSHWGGVLGQPQHF. Full variable domain (outside the CDR3, taken from reference TRBV3-1 and TRBJ1-5): DTAVSQTPKYLVTQMGNDKSIKCEQNLGHDTMYWYKQDSKKFLKIMFSYNNKELIINETVPNRFSPKSPDKAHLNLHINSLELGDSAVYFCASSHWGGVLGQPQHFGDGTRLSIL.

This clonotype was found a few times. The chain is built from TRBV3-1 and TRBJ1-5; D remains unclear. This CDR3 spans 14 amino acids. The V end lost 4 bases, the J end lost 4 bases, and 11 bases lay between the germline ends. Looked up from germline, CDR1 is LGHDT and CDR2 is YNNKEL (reference sequence). For the CDR3, the DNA is TGTGCCAGCAGCCTCGAATGGGGAAATCAGCCCCAGCATTTT. Its protein product is CASSLEWGNQPQHF.

The chain recombines TRBV5-1 with TRBJ2-6; D not certain. Germline V gene data show CDR1 as SGHRS and CDR2 as YFSETQ. The CDR3 sequence is 14 residues long. V was clipped by 6 bases and J by 1 base, with 8 bases between them. For the CDR3, the DNA is TGCGCCAGCAATACCCAATCTGGGGCCAACGTCCTGACTTTC. As protein: CASNTQSGANVLTF. The full variable domain, its missing parts supplied by reference TRBV5-1 and TRBJ2-6, is KAGVTQTPRYLIKTRGQQVTLSCSPISGHRSVSWYQQTPGQGLQFLFEYFSETQRNKGNFPGRFSGRQFSNSRSEMNVSTLELGDSALYLCASNTQSGANVLTFGAGSRLTVL.

The J gene is TRBJ1-1, the V gene TRBV29-1; the D is unclear. The CDR3 spans 13 residues. V lost 4 bases and J 0 bases, leaving 9 bases between the germline ends. Germline V gives CDR1 SQVTM, CDR2 ANQGSEA. CDR3 in amino acids: CSVVGRLNTEAFF. The CDR3 bases are TGCAGCGTTGTCGGCAGACTGAACACTGAAGCTTTCTTT.

The chain combines TRBV20-1 with TRBJ2-7, with TRBD1 identical over 12 bases. Looked up from germline, CDR1 is DFQATT and CDR2 is SNEGSKA (reference sequence). J gave up 7 bases and V 1 base, and 11 bases lay outside the gene matches. The CDR3 is 16 amino acids. CDR3 nucleotide sequence: TGCAGTGCTAGAGCTCCGGGACAGGGGGCGATTAGGGAGCAGTACTTC. It translates to CSARAPGQGAIREQYF.

The rearrangement joins TRBV19 to TRBJ2-1, with 13 bases aligning to TRBD2. Per the germline V gene, CDR1 is LNHDA and CDR2 is SQIVND (reference sequence). The CDR3 runs to 15 residues. V dropped 5 bases and J dropped 6; count of bases not matched to a gene: 4. The CDR3 bases are TGTGCCAGTAGTGAGACTAGCGGGAGGATCAATGAGCAGTTCTTC. Translating it yields CASSETSGRINEQFF.

DNA of the CDR3: TGCAGCGTTGAAGATCAGGGGCTGGAAGAGACCCAGTACTTC. It is translated as CSVEDQGLEETQYF. The chain uses TRBV29-1 and TRBJ2-5, with D possibly TRBD1 on 6 matching bases. Trimming left V 0 bases short and J 3 bases short, with 11 bases between. CDR3 size: 14 residues. Germline V gives CDR1 SQVTM, CDR2 ANQGSEA.

V gene TRBV10-3 combines with J gene TRBJ2-4; D call uncertain. The germline V gene has CDR1 ENHRY and CDR2 SYGVKD. V dropped 5 bases and J dropped 0 bases, with 5 bases sitting between them. The CDR3 has 13 residues. CDR3 nucleotides: TGTGCCATCAGTTCCCTAGCCAAAAACATTCAGTACTTC. Translation: CAISSLAKNIQYF.

The V gene is TRBV18, the J gene TRBJ2-7; a possible D gene is TRBD1 (5 bases). Germline CDR1 KGHSH, CDR2 LQKENI. V lost 3 bases and J lost 3, with 12 bases in between. CDR3 length: 14 residues. As DNA, the CDR3 is TGTGCCAGCTCACCGGGGCTATCATACTACGAGCAGTACTTC. Translated: CASSPGLSYYEQYF.

The V call is TRBV5-4, the J call TRBJ1-2, with 11 bases that match TRBD1. The CDR3 runs 15 residues. Germline trimming cut 6 bases from V and 2 bases from J; bases unmatched to any gene: 6. Germline assignment: CDR1 SGHNT and CDR2 YYREEE (reference sequence). CDR3 protein: CASNLGQGGNYGYTF. CDR3 DNA: TGTGCCAGCAACCTGGGACAGGGGGGGAACTATGGCTACACCTTC.

The rearrangement links TRBV12-3 or TRBV12-4 to TRBJ2-7; D is undetermined. The CDR3 runs 14 residues. Trimming removed 5 bases from V and 4 bases from J, with 15 bases in between. Written as DNA, the CDR3 is TGTGCCAGCAGTCCCCTCGGAGCGCGGTACGAGCAGTACTTC. Translated, it gives CASSPLGARYEQYF.

This sequence joins TRBV29-1 and TRBJ1-1; no definite D call. V dropped 3 bases and J dropped 9 bases, with 14 bases sitting between them. Germline V gives CDR1 SQVTM, CDR2 ANQGSEA. The CDR3 is 12 amino acids. The CDR3 protein is CSVDDSMRKAFF. In DNA form, the CDR3 reads TGCAGCGTTGATGACTCTATGAGGAAAGCTTTCTTT.

V usage is TRBV20-1 and J usage is TRBJ1-2; 8 bases are a match to TRBD1. This CDR3 spans 15 amino acids. The germline CDR1 and CDR2 sequences are DFQATT and SNEGSKA (reference sequence). J gave up 7 bases and V 2 bases, and 12 bases lay outside the gene matches. CDR3 in DNA: TGCAGTGCTAGACGCACTAGTACAGGGGGGGGTGGCTACACCTTC. This translates into CSARRTSTGGGGYTF.

This clonotype was seen only once. This rearrangement joins TRBV30 to TRBJ1-1; D is uncertain. The V gene lost 1 base and the J gene lost 1 base, with 16 bases spanning the gap. Germline V gene sequence: CDR1 GTSNPN, CDR2 SVGIG (reference sequence). The CDR3 has 16 amino acids. The CDR3 sequence: CAWSADFRWTNTEAFF. As DNA, the CDR3 is TGTGCCTGGAGTGCCGACTTTAGATGGACGAACACTGAAGCTTTCTTT.

The chain links TRBV12-5 to TRBJ1-2; a possible D gene is TRBD1 (5 bases). This CDR3 contains 15 residues. Germline CDR1 is LGHNT and CDR2 is FRNRAP. V lost 1 base, J lost 6 bases, and 15 bases lay in between. CDR3 sequence reads: CASGLATGGFDGYTF. CDR3 sequence (DNA): TGTGCTAGTGGTTTGGCCACGGGGGGTTTTGATGGCTACACCTTC.

The V call is TRBV9, the J call TRBJ2-1, with 12 nucleotides matching TRBD2. With V trimmed by 4 bases and J by 9 bases, 11 bases remained unmatched. Germline CDR1 is SGDLS and CDR2 is YYNGEE. The CDR3 length is 16 residues. The CDR3 DNA reads TGTGCCAGCAGCTGGACTAGCGGGATATTGGTGGGTGAGCAGTTCTTC. Its translation: CASSWTSGILVGEQFF.

This chain uses TRBV12-3 or TRBV12-4 with TRBJ1-1; no definite D call. The ends were cut back, 3 bases at V and 3 bases at J, with 5 bases in the middle. The length of the CDR3 is 12 residues. The CDR3 coding sequence is TGTGCCAGCAGTTTTGGTGACACTGAAGCTTTCTTT. Protein sequence: CASSFGDTEAFF.

CDR3 nucleotide sequence: TGTGCCATCAGCAGCCCGGGACTAGCGGACAATGAGCAGTTCTTC. It encodes CAISSPGLADNEQFF. V usage is TRBV10-3 and J usage is TRBJ2-1, with 11 positions matching TRBD2. V was clipped by 6 bases and J by 5 bases; unmatched bases: 6. The CDR3 length is 15 residues. Per germline, CDR1 ENHRY and CDR2 SYGVKD.

V usage is TRBV30 and J usage is TRBJ2-3, with D hard to call. CDR1 is GTSNPN and CDR2 is SVGIG in the germline V gene (reference sequence). The CDR3 runs to 11 residues. The CDR3 is CAARPKDTQYF. CDR3 DNA: TGTGCTGCCCGCCCCAAGGATACGCAGTATTTT.